This T cell receptor (beta chain) was identified in a study of T-cell memory formation after mild COVID-19. On the study more broadly: Each donor largely had its own TCR clusters. Study results and caveats: Later expanders leaned toward CD4+, whereas clones contracting from day 15 to 85 were balanced CD4/CD8. Contracting clones localized mainly to CM and EM when CD4+ and mainly to EMRA when CD8+.

TCRdb re-derived calls from the 5' RACE reads in MiXCR, one entry per CDR3 protein. Among some 180,000 distinct CDR3 sequences listed, approximately 17% were seen once. This clonotype was seen ten or more times. Its antigen is currently unknown. Germline CDR1 SGDLS, CDR2 YYNGEE. The V and J ends lost 0 bases and 4 bases, in that order; junction bases with no gene match: 9. The CDR3 runs 17 residues. The sequence was collected from a man younger than 35 who had mild COVID-19 (a few samples of this study predate the infection). Cell type and time point are not known. The chain carries TRBV9 and TRBJ2-7, with 11 bases identical to TRBD2. Sequenced input: PBMCs or a T cell subset sorted from them (not recorded which). The CDR3 here is CASSVAGTSGAMYEQYF. CDR3 sequence (DNA): TGTGCCAGCAGCGTAGCCGGGACTAGCGGTGCGATGTACGAGCAGTACTTC.